The present entry profiles one TCR beta chain with its context. As yet, its antigen is unknown. TCRdb keeps only in-frame clones here, not all; method: immunoSEQ multiplex PCR. The sample includes hundreds of thousands of clones, around 96% seen only once; the top ten take under 0.06%. The source of the sample is a study of shared clonotypes between healthy human individuals. Findings and caveats of the study: Deeper or shallower sequencing was expected to change how clonotypes are shared among donors. For sorted subsets, rarefaction showed incomplete sequencing despite large depth.

V lost 2 bases to trimming and J lost 7 bases, with 11 bases between them. This CDR3 has 14 residues. Per the germline V gene, CDR1 is MDHEN and CDR2 is SYDVKM. This chain connects TRBV28 to TRBJ2-2, with D possibly matching TRBD2 (5 bases). Sequencing was performed on naive CD4+ T cells sorted from blood. Regarding subset: CD45RA+ positively selected. The TCR originated in a woman in her thirties in good health. The CDR3 is CASSLGLLHGELFF. The CDR3 coding sequence is TGTGCCAGCAGTTTAGGACTTTTACACGGGGAGCTGTTTTTT.